A single sample is the source of the 9 T cell receptor beta chains below, sequenced in a study of cytomegalovirus exposure and HLA in healthy donors. PCR was performed using 60 Vbeta and 13 Jbeta primers. Profiled with immunoSEQ multiplex PCR; TCRdb holds only in-frame clones, not every one. The sample consists of a few hundred thousand clones, around 90% of them appearing once. The sequencing sample was made of PBMCs. The receptors derive from a woman aged 18-35 years in good health and CMV-seronegative.

J is TRBJ2-2 and V is TRBV5-1; tentatively, D is TRBD1 (6 bases). V lost 4 bases to trimming and J lost 1 base, with 14 bases between them. CDR3 length equals 16 residues. Germline CDR1 is SGHRS and CDR2 is YFSETQ. CDR3 sequence reads: CASSADGRGNTGELFF. CDR3 sequence (DNA): TGCGCCAGCAGCGCGGACGGCAGGGGGAACACCGGGGAGCTGTTTTTT.

The chain employs TRBV18 and TRBJ2-7, with 10 bases lining up with TRBD1. Germline CDR1 reads KGHSH; CDR2 reads LQKENI. This CDR3 is built from 14 residues. Trimming at V came to 3 bases and at J to 5 bases, leaving 4 bases not matched to a gene. Here the CDR3 DNA reads TGTGCCAGCTCACCGGGACAGGGGACCCACGAGCAGTACTTC. Its translation: CASSPGQGTHEQYF. The full variable domain, completed using reference TRBV18 and TRBJ2-7, is NAGVMQNPRHLVRRRGQEARLRCSPMKGHSHVYWYRQLPEEGLKFMVYLQKENIIDESGMPKERFSAEFPKEGPSILRIQQVVRGDSAAYFCASSPGQGTHEQYFGPGTRLTVT.

This clone was seen only a few times. This chain connects TRBV6-1 to TRBJ1-2, with D unresolved. Per germline, CDR1 MNHNS and CDR2 SASEGT. Trimming took off 5 bases at V and 3 bases at J, with 7 bases between the two ends. The CDR3 spans 12 residues. The CDR3 spells CASSLTDYGYTF. DNA of the CDR3: TGTGCCAGCAGTCTGACTGACTATGGCTACACCTTC.

The chain joins TRBV13 to TRBJ2-5; weak D call: TRBD2 (7 bases). The DNA end is more similar to TRBJ2-7, so the J call may be wrong. CDR3 length: 15 amino acids. Germline CDR1 PRHDT, CDR2 FYEKMQ (reference sequence). The CDR3: CASSLWRGGSYEQYF. The CDR3 region has the DNA TGTGCCAGCAGCTTGTGGAGGGGGGGCTCCTACGAGCAGTACTTC.

CDR3 in amino acids: CASSDRGNSGANVLTF. Here the CDR3 DNA reads TGTGCCAGCAGTGACAGGGGGAACTCAGGGGCCAACGTCCTGACTTTC. J is TRBJ2-6 and V is TRBV7-3; TRBD1 matches at 9 bases. The germline CDR1 and CDR2 sequences are SGHTA and FQGTGA. The CDR3 has 16 residues. Trimming took 6 bases from V and 4 from J; bases not matched to a gene: 7.

The V gene is TRBV19, the J gene TRBJ1-5, with 7 bases aligning to TRBD1. Germline V CDR1 and CDR2: LNHDA, SQIVND (reference sequence). V lost 5 bases and J lost 0; bases outside the gene matches: 10. This CDR3 has 17 amino acids. CDR3 region: CASSLRDSSYSNQPQHF. CDR3 sequence (DNA): TGTGCCAGTAGTCTCCGGGACAGTTCGTATAGCAATCAGCCCCAGCATTTT.

V is TRBV19 and J is TRBJ1-2; D uncertain. Deletions cut 4 bases from V and 0 bases from J, with 9 bases between. Germline lookup yields CDR1 LNHDA and CDR2 SQIVND (reference sequence). The CDR3 covers 14 residues. The CDR3: CASSRFSANYGYTF. Written as DNA, the CDR3 is TGTGCCAGTAGTAGATTTTCAGCTAACTATGGCTACACCTTC.

This sequence joins TRBV21-1 and TRBJ2-1; the D call of TRBD2 is as the table states it, not checked on the DNA. TRBV21-1 represents a pseudogene. This CDR3 region has 16 residues. The CDR3 spells CASRRTSGCSYNEQFF. The CDR3 DNA follows: TGTGCCAGCAGACGGACTAGCGGGTGCTCCTACAATGAGCAGTTCTTC.

The chain employs TRBV5-1 and TRBJ1-4; 7 bases are a match to TRBD1. Germline CDR1 and CDR2: SGHRS and YFSETQ. The CDR3 has 13 residues. V shed 5 bases, J shed 8 bases, and the junction held 6 bases outside the gene matches. This chain's CDR3 is CASSNRGGEKLFF. CDR3 sequence (DNA): TGCGCCAGCAGTAACAGGGGAGGCGAAAAACTGTTTTTT.